This record covers a single T cell receptor (beta chain). The CDR3 runs 13 residues. Germline V gene lookup returns CDR1 GTSNPN and CDR2 SVGIG (reference sequence). V was trimmed by 5 bases and J by 1 base, leaving 12 bases between them. As to time point: new active TB diagnosis, blood taken before or within 7 days of starting treatment. TCRdb keeps only in-frame clones here, not all; method: immunoSEQ multiplex PCR. The data show over 30,000 clones, 70% to 90% seen once. This entry comes from a study of T cells in tuberculosis. The sequence came from an adult with tuberculosis. Here the sequenced sample was PBMCs, taken at tuberculosis diagnosis. The chain couples TRBV30 to TRBJ2-7; tentatively, D is TRBD1 (6 bases). CDR3: CAWAGAISYEQYF. The CDR3 DNA follows: TGTGCCTGGGCAGGGGCAATTTCCTACGAGCAGTACTTC.